The TCR beta chain described here comes from a study of blood T cell repertoires in COVID-19. Looking at the study overall: Acute and convalescent COVID-19 samples came from the United States, Italy and Spain.

As to this clone: An end of the junction does not agree with germline; a read error may underlie this.

Germline loops: CDR1 SGHNT, CDR2 YYREEE (reference sequence). The CDR3 is 15 residues long. Repertoires were generated with immunoSEQ multiplex PCR, while TCRdb's copy carries only in-frame clones and drops some. The sample records about 130,000 clones, around three quarters being singletons. The sample was peripheral blood. This receptor was obtained from a man aged 35 to 55 with active or convalescent COVID-19. The chain combines TRBV5-4 with TRBJ2-7; 9 nucleotides align to TRBD1. CDR3 coding DNA: TGTGCCAGCGGCTTCCGGGACAGGGTATCCTACGAGCAGTACTTC. The encoded protein is CASGFRDRVSYEQYF.